Each of the 17 T cell receptor beta chains below was sequenced from the same sample in a study of tumor-infiltrating lymphocytes in primary liver carcinoma. Germline DNA was extracted alongside blood RNA, which was obtained from unsorted whole blood. Constant-region priming of roughly 0.45 ug total RNA yielded TCR beta cDNA. Three-round nested multiplex PCR performed with slightly modified ARM-PCR produced the TCR beta libraries. It was with TRBV1-TRBV30 forward primers and a C-beta reverse primer that the first two PCR rounds were run, at approximately 10 cycles each. In TCRdb, the multiplex PCR reads were re-called with MiXCR into one record per CDR3 protein. The sample consists of roughly 330,000 distinct CDR3 sequences, about two thirds of them appearing once. Sequenced sample: peripheral blood. Source of these receptors: a man in his forties with primary liver carcinoma and hepatitis B virus infection.

Points on this clonotype: Likely a read error: the CDR3 ends without its conserved phenylalanine or tryptophan. The rearrangement uses TRBV6-1 and TRBJ2-6, with D uncertain. Germline CDR1 reads MNHNS; CDR2 reads SASEGT. This CDR3 spans 15 amino acids. The CDR3 sequence: CAGSGTADGANVLTS. The CDR3 nucleotides are TGTGCCGGCAGTGGAACGGCCGATGGGGCCAACGTCCTGACTTCC.

About this clonotype itself: A read error may be the cause here, since a much bigger clone is one base away. The chain carries TRBV6-6 and TRBJ1-5; TRBD1 agrees at 9 bases. The CDR3 runs 17 residues. Per germline, CDR1 MNHNY and CDR2 SVGAGI (reference sequence). Unmatched junction bases numbered 11, after V lost 4 bases and J lost 4 bases. The CDR3 coding sequence is TGTGCCAGCAGTTGCCTCAAATTGGACAGGGGAAATCAGCCCCAGCATTTT. Protein: CASSCLKLDRGNQPQHF.

This clonotype was seen only once. A read error may be the cause here, since a much bigger clone is one base away. This chain links TRBV6-5 with TRBJ2-3; the D is unclear. Trimming cost V 5 bases and J 2 bases, with 14 bases left between them. The CDR3 has 15 amino acids. Looked up from germline, CDR1 is MNHEY and CDR2 is SVGAGI. The CDR3 region is CASSIARPTTDTQYF. The CDR3, as DNA: TGTGCCAGCAGTATCGCAAGGCCCACCACAGATACGCAGTATTTT.

In the case of this clonotype: This sequence may be a read error, since a much larger clone differs from it by one base. The V call is TRBV10-3, the J call TRBJ2-7; tentative D call: TRBD1 (6 bases). CDR3 size: 13 residues. CDR1 is ENHRY and CDR2 is SYGVKD in the germline V gene. CDR3 residues: CAISSDRTYEQCF. CDR3 nucleotides: TGTGCCATCAGTAGTGACAGGACCTACGAGCAGTGCTTC.

A remark on this clonotype: One end of the junction is discordant with germline, which a read error may explain. DNA for the CDR3: TGCAGCGCCACCCCGCAGGGCACGAACACCGAGGAGCTGTTTTTT. Encoded protein: CSATPQGTNTEELFF. This sequence joins TRBV29-1 and TRBJ2-2; possibly TRBD1 for D (5 bases). The CDR3 loop spans 15 amino acids. Germline V gives CDR1 SQVTM, CDR2 ANQGSEA.

This clonotype has a single count. At one end the junction does not follow the germline gene, possibly because of a read error. The rearrangement links TRBV6-5 to TRBJ2-7; the D is unclear. The CDR3 is 14 residues long. Per germline, CDR1 MNHEY and CDR2 SVGAGI. The CDR3 bases are TGTACCAGCAGTTACTCAGTGGAATCCTACGAGCAGTACTTC. It is translated as CTSSYSVESYEQYF.

A note on this clonotype: With a much larger clone just one base away, this may be a read error. This CDR3 is missing its conserved last phenylalanine or tryptophan, likely due to a read error. The chain uses TRBV12-3 or TRBV12-4 and TRBJ2-2; D gene uncertain. The germline V and J ends were trimmed by 6 bases and 2 bases, with 4 bases remaining between them. The CDR3 spans 12 residues. The CDR3 region has the DNA TGTGCCAGCAGCGACAACACCGGGGAGCTGTTTTCT. It encodes CASSDNTGELFS.

This clonotype came up many times. The rearrangement uses TRBV4-3 and TRBJ2-1; 7 bases line up with TRBD1. Trimming removed 4 bases from V and 4 bases from J; junction bases left unmatched: 7. CDR3 length: 15 amino acids. Germline V gene data show CDR1 as LGHNA and CDR2 as YSLEER. Here the CDR3 DNA reads TGCGCCAGCAGCCGGACCGGGACAGAGTACAATGAGCAGTTCTTC. This codes for CASSRTGTEYNEQFF.

This clonotype is a singleton in its sample. The V call is TRBV6-2 or TRBV6-3, the J call TRBJ2-6; TRBD1 matches 12 bases. The CDR3 extends over 17 amino acids. Germline loops: CDR1 MNHEY, CDR2 SVGEGT. The J segment lost 5 bases and the V segment lost 4 bases, leaving 6 bases of the junction unmatched. The CDR3: CASSSGTGGLWANVLTF. The CDR3, as DNA: TGTGCCAGCAGTTCAGGGACAGGGGGCTTATGGGCCAACGTCCTGACTTTC.

This clonotype has ten or more counts. The gene calls are TRBV6-1 and TRBJ2-1, with D perhaps given as TRBD1 or TRBD2 (5 bases each). CDR3 length: 16 amino acids. V gave up 4 bases and J gave up 3 bases, with 16 bases separating them. Germline values: CDR1 MNHNS, CDR2 SASEGT. The CDR3 spells CASSGRPGPGYNEQFF. The CDR3 bases are TGTGCCAGCAGTGGAAGACCGGGACCTGGCTACAATGAGCAGTTCTTC.

Remarks on this clonotype: This could be a read error, since a much larger clone is one nucleotide away. The chain couples TRBV6-1 to TRBJ2-5; possible D gene TRBD1, 5 bases. The CDR3 runs to 12 residues. Germline V gene data show CDR1 as MNHNS and CDR2 as SASEGT. As DNA, the CDR3 is TGTACCAGCAGGGCTAACTTAGAGACCCAGTACTTC. Encoded protein: CTSRANLETQYF.

Remarks on this clonotype: This is likely a read error, given that the CDR3 carries no conserved phenylalanine or tryptophan at its end. The chain carries TRBV6-5 and TRBJ1-2; D is ambiguous. This CDR3 has 14 amino acids. Per germline, CDR1 MNHEY and CDR2 SVGAGI. V was shortened by 0 bases and J by 0 bases, with 5 bases between the two germline ends. For the CDR3, the DNA is TGTGCCAGCAGTTACTCTCCATCTAACTATGGCTACACCTAC. Protein sequence: CASSYSPSNYGYTY.

A single count supports this clonotype. The chain uses TRBV11-1 and TRBJ2-7; 15 bases agree with TRBD2. There are 16 residues in the CDR3. The junction had 6 bases not matched to a gene; V was cut back by 6 bases and J by 3 bases. CDR1 and CDR2 (germline): SGHAT, FQDESV (reference sequence). DNA for the CDR3: TGTGCCAGCAGATCCTCGGGACTAGCGGGAGGCTACGAGCAGTACTTC. The encoded protein is CASRSSGLAGGYEQYF.

This clonotype was seen a handful of times. This chain joins TRBV6-2 or TRBV6-3 and TRBJ2-1, with TRBD2 matching over 7 bases. Trimming took 6 bases from V and 4 from J; bases not matched to a gene: 6. Looked up from germline, CDR1 is MNHEY and CDR2 is SVGEGT. The CDR3 spans 14 residues. The CDR3: CASRGLPKYNEQFF. In nucleotides, the CDR3 is TGTGCCAGCAGGGGACTACCTAAGTACAATGAGCAGTTCTTC.

With regard to this clonotype: This may stem from a read error, because a much larger clone lies one nucleotide away. The chain uses TRBV6-1 and TRBJ1-6; TRBD1 matches at 7 bases. CDR1 and CDR2 from the germline V gene are MNHNS and SASEGT. J was trimmed by 9 bases and V by 10 bases; bases with no gene match: 12. The CDR3 length is 14 residues. The CDR3 DNA follows: TGTGCCACTATAACCCGGACAGGTACTTCACCCCTCCACTTT. Protein product: CATITRTGTSPLHF.

This clonotype has only one observation. The J gene is TRBJ2-7, the V gene TRBV12-3 or TRBV12-4; 7 bases are shared with TRBD1. The V and J ends lost 5 bases and 2 bases, in that order; junction bases with no gene match: 3. The CDR3 sequence is 13 residues long. The CDR3, as DNA: TGTGCCAGCAGTAGGACAGGCGCCTACGAGCAGTACTTC. It encodes CASSRTGAYEQYF.

On this clonotype itself: An end of the junction differs from the germline gene, which may be a read error. This chain links TRBV6-2 or TRBV6-3 with TRBJ2-2; perhaps D is TRBD1 or TRBD2 (6 bases each). The CDR3 loop spans 16 amino acids. Germline CDR1 is MNHEY and CDR2 is SVGEGT. DNA for the CDR3: TGTGCCAGCACCTGGTTTTGGGGGGCGAACACCCGGGAGCTGTTTTTT. Protein sequence: CASTWFWGANTRELFF.